The text below deals with one TCR beta chain. The antigen remains undetermined. It was with unique molecular identifiers that the TCRbeta library was prepared. One entry per CDR3 protein results from TCRdb running MiXCR on the PCR reads. This table has under 150,000 distinct CDR3 sequences, about 9.5% appearing once. The data were obtained in a study of T-cell reconstitution after alpha-beta-depleted transplantation in children. Study-wide points: For some patients, TCRbeta diversity was high at day 60 because of recipient T cells and thymic progenitors that survived. Counts and diversity of T cells one year after transplant came mostly from newly produced T cells.

The germline gives CDR1 SEHNR, CDR2 FQNEAQ (reference sequence). The CDR3 is 15 amino acids. The ends were cut back, 3 bases at V and 5 bases at J, with 16 bases in the middle. This receptor was obtained from a girl in the first two years of life who had a stem cell transplant for combined immunodeficiency, so the T cells may come from the graft donor. Material: PBMCs, mostly from graft donor cells, obtained 180 days after TCRalphabeta/CD19-depleted stem cell transplant. This chain links TRBV7-9 with TRBJ2-5; a weak D match, TRBD2 (6 bases). The CDR3 here is CASSFRHGTLETQYF. The CDR3 DNA sequence: TGTGCCAGCAGCTTTAGGCACGGGACTTTGGAGACCCAGTACTTC. Looking up the rest from reference TRBV7-9 and TRBJ2-5 gives the full variable domain: DTGVSQNPRHKITKRGQNVTFRCDPISEHNRLYWYRQTLGQGPEFLTYFQNEAQLEKSRLLSDRFSAERPKGSFSTLEIQRTEQGDSAMYLCASSFRHGTLETQYFGPGTRLLVL.